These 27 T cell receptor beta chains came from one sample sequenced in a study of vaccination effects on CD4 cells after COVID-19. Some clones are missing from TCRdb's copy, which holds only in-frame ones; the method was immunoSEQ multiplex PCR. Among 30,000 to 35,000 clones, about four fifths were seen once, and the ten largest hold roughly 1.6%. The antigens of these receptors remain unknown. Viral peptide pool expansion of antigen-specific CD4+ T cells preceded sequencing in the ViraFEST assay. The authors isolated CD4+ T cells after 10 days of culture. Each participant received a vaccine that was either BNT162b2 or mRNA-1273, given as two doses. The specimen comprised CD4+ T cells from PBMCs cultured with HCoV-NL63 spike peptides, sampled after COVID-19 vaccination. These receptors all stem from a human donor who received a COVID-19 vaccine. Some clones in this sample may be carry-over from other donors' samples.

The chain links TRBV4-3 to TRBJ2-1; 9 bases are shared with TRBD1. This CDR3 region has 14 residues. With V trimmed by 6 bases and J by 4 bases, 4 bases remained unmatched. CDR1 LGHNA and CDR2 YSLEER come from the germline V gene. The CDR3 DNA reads TGCGCCAGCAGAGGGACAGGGTCATACAATGAGCAGTTCTTC. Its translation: CASRGTGSYNEQFF.

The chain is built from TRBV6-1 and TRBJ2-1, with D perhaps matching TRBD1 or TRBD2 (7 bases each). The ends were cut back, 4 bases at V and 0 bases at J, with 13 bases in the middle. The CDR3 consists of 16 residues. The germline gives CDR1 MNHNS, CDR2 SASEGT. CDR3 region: CASSGRGGGSYNEQFF. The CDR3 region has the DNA TGTGCCAGCAGTGGCAGGGGGGGAGGCTCCTACAATGAGCAGTTCTTC.

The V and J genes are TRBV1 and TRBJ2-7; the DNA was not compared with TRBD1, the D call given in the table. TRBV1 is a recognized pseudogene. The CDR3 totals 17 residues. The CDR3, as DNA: TGCACCAGCAGCCAAGATTCGGCGAGACAGGGGGAGAGCGAGCAGTACGTC. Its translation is CTSSQDSARQGESEQYV.

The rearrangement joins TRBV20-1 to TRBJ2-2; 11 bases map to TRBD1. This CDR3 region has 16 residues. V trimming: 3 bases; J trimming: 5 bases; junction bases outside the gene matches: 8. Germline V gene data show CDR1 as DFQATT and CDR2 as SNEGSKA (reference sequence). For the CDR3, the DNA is TGCAGTGCTAGTAAATTCGGGACAGGGGGGACCGGGGAGCTGTTTTTT. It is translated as CSASKFGTGGTGELFF.

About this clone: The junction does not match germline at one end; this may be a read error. CDR3 DNA: TGCGCCAGCAGCTTGGCGGGACAGGTTTATTCGCCCCTCCACTTT. Its translation: CASSLAGQVYSPLHF. J is TRBJ1-6 and V is TRBV5-1; TRBD1 matches at 8 bases. The CDR3 is made up of 15 amino acids. Germline CDR1 reads SGHRS; CDR2 reads YFSETQ.

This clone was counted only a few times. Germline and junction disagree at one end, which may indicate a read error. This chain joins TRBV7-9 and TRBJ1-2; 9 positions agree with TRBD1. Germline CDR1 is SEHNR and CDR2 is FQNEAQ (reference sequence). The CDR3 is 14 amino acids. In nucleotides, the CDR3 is TGTGCCAGCAGCCAGGACAGGGGTAACCATGGCTACACCTTC. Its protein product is CASSQDRGNHGYTF.

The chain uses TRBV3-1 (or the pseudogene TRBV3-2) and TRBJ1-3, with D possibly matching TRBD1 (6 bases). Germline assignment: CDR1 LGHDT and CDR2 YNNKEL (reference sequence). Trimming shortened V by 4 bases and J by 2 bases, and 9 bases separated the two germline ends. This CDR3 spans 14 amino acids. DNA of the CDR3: TGTGCCAGCAGCCGAGGGGGGGCTGGAAACACCATATATTTT. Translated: CASSRGGAGNTIYF.

The CDR3 nucleotides read TGCGCCAGCAGTATACAACAGGGTACGACAGATACGCAGTATTTT. Translated: CASSIQQGTTDTQYF. V usage is TRBV4-1 and J usage is TRBJ2-3; perhaps TRBD1 as D (6 bases). Trimming stripped 6 bases from V and 3 bases from J, with 16 bases between. Germline V gene lookup returns CDR1 MGHRA and CDR2 YSYEKL. The CDR3 covers 15 residues.

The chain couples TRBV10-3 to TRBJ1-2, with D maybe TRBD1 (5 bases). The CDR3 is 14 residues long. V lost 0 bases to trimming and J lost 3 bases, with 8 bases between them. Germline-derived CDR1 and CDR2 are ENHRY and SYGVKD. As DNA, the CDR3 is TGTGCCATCAGTGAGTCGGGGGGACACTATGGCTACACCTTC. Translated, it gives CAISESGGHYGYTF.

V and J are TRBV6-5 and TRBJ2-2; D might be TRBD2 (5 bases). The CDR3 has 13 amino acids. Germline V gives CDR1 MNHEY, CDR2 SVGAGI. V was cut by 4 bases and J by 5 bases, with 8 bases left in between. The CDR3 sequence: CASSSSGTGELFF. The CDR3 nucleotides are TGTGCCAGCAGTTCGTCGGGGACCGGGGAGCTGTTTTTT.

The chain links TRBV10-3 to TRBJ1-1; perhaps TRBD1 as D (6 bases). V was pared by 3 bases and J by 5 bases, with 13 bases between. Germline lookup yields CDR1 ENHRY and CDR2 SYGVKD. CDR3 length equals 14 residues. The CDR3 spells CAISDWQGKTEAFF. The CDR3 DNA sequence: TGTGCCATCAGTGATTGGCAGGGGAAGACTGAAGCTTTCTTT.

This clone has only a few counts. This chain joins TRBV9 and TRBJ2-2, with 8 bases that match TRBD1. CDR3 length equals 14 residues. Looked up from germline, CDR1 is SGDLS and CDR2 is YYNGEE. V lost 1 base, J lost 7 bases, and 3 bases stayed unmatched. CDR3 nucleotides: TGTGCCAGCAGCGTAATACAGGGGGACGGGGAGCTGTTTTTT. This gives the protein CASSVIQGDGELFF.

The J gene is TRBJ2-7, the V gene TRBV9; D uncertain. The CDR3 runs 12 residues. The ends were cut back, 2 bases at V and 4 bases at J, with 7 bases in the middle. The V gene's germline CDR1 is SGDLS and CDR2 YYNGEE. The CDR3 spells CASSVRPYEQYV. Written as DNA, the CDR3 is TGTGCCAGCAGCGTCCGACCTTACGAGCAGTACGTC.

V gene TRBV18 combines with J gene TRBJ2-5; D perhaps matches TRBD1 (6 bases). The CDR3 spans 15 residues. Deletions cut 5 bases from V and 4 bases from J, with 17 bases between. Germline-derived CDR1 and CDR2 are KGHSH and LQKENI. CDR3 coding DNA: TGTGCCAGCTCAGGACTTCTACAGGGCCGAGAGACCCAGTACTTC. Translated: CASSGLLQGRETQYF.

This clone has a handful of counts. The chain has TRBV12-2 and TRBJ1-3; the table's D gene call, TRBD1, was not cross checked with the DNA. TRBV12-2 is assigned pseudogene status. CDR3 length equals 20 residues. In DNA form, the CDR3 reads TGTGCAAGTCGCTTAGCCCGATCGGAAGCCGGGACAGGGACTGGAAACACCATATATTTT. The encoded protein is CASRLARSEAGTGTGNTIYF.

The CDR3, as DNA: TGTGCCAGCAGCAAATACTCCTACGAGCAGTACGTC. Encoded protein: CASSKYSYEQYV. The chain combines TRBV7-9 with TRBJ2-7; no definite D call. Germline V gene sequence: CDR1 SEHNR, CDR2 FQNEAQ (reference sequence). The CDR3 is 12 residues long. V lost 5 bases, J lost 0 bases, and 5 bases lay in between.

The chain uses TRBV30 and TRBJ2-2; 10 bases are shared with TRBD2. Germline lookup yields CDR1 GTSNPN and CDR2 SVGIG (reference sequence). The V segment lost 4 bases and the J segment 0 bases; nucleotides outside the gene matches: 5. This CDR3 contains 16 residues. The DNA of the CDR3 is TGTGCCTGGAAGAGAGCGGGGGGGCCGAACACCGGGGAGCTGTTTTTT. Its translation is CAWKRAGGPNTGELFF.

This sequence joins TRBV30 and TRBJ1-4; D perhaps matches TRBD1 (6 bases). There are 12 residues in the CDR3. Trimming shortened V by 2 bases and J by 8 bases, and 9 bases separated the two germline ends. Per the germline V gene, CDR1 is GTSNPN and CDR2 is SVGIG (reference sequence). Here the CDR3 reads CAWSWGTEKLFF. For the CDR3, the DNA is TGTGCCTGGAGTTGGGGGACAGAAAAACTGTTTTTT.

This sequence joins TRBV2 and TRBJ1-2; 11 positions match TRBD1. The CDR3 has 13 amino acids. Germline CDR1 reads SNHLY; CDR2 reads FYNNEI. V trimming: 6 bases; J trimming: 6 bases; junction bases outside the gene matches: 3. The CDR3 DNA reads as TGTGCCAGCAGGGACAGGGGGCCGGATGGCTACACCTTC. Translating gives CASRDRGPDGYTF. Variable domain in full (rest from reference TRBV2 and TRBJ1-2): EPEVTQTPSHQVTQMGQEVILRCVPISNHLYFYWYRQILGQKVEFLVSFYNNEISEKSEIFDDQFSVERPDGSNFTLKIRSTKLEDSAMYFCASRDRGPDGYTFGSGTRLTVV.

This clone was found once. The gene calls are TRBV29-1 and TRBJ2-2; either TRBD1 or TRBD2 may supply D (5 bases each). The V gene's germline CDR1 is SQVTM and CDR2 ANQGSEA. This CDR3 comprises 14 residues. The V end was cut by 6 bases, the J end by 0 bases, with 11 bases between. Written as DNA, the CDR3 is TGCAGCGTGCCGGGACGTTCGAACACCGGGGAGCTGTTTTTT. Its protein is CSVPGRSNTGELFF.

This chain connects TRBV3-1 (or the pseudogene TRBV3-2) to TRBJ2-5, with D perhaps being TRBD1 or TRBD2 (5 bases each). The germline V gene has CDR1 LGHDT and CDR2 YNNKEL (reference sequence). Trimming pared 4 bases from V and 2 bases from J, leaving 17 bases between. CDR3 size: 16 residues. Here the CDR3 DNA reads TGTGCCAGCAGCCCTCGAATGGGACCCTATCAAGAGACCCAGTACTTC. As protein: CASSPRMGPYQETQYF.

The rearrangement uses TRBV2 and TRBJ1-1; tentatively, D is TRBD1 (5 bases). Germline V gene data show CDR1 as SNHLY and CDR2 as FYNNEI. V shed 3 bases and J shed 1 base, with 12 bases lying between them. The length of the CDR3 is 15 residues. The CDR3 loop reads CASSEQGVGNTEAFF. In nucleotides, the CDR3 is TGTGCCAGCAGTGAGCAGGGAGTGGGGAACACTGAAGCTTTCTTT.

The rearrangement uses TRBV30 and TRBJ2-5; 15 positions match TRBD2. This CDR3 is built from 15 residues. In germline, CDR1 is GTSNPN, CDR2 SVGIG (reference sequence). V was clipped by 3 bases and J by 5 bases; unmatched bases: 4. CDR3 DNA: TGTGCCTGGAGCGGACTAGCGGGGGGGCAGGAGACCCAGTACTTC. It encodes CAWSGLAGGQETQYF. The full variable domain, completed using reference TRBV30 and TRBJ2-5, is SQTIHQWPATLVQPVGSPLSLECTVEGTSNPNLYWYRQAAGRGLQLLFYSVGIGQISSEVPQNLSASRPQDRQFILSSKKLLLSDSGFYLCAWSGLAGGQETQYFGPGTRLLVL.

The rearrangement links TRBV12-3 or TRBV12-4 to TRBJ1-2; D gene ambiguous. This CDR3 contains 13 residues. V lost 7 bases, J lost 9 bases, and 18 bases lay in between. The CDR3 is CASNPSPVGRYTF. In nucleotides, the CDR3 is TGTGCCAGCAACCCATCCCCCGTCGGGCGCTACACCTTC.

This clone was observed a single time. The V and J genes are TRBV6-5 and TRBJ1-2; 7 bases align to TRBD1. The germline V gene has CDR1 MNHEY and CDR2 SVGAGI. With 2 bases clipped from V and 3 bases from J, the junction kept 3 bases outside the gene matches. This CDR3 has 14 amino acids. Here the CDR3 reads CASSYGTADYGYTF. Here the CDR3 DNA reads TGTGCCAGCAGTTACGGGACAGCCGACTATGGCTACACCTTC.

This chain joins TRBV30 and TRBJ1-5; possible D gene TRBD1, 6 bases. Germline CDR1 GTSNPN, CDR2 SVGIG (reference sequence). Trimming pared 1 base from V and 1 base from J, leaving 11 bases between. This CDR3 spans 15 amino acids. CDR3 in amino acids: CAWSEGVVSNQPQHF. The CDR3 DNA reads TGTGCCTGGAGTGAGGGGGTAGTGAGCAATCAGCCCCAGCATTTT.

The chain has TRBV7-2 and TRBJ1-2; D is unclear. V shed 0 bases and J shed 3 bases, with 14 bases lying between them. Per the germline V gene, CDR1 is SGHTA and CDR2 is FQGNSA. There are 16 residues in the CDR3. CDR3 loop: CASSLAATGLDYGYTF. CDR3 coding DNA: TGTGCCAGCAGCTTAGCTGCGACGGGGTTGGACTATGGCTACACCTTC.